A single sample gave rise to the 32 T cell receptor beta chains below, sequenced in a study of CD8+ T cells in alopecia areata. After isolation, RNA underwent reverse transcription to generate cDNA as the sequencing template. Assay: immunoSEQ multiplex PCR; the TCRdb copy retains only in-frame clones and omits some. The repertoire holds approximately 150,000 clones, with 55% as singletons. Sequencing used CD4+ T cells sorted from blood. All receptors derive from a human donor in good health.

The V gene is TRBV29-1, the J gene TRBJ2-1, with 7 bases fitting TRBD2. From germline, CDR1 is SQVTM and CDR2 ANQGSEA. J gave up 8 bases and V 4 bases, and 11 bases lay outside the gene matches. CDR3 size: 14 residues. This CDR3 is CSVVEGLVIHEQFF. In DNA, the CDR3 is TGCAGCGTTGTTGAAGGACTAGTTATTCATGAGCAGTTCTTC.

The chain recombines TRBV18 with TRBJ2-7, with 7 nucleotides matching TRBD1. This CDR3 is 12 amino acids long. Germline V lookup: CDR1 KGHSH, CDR2 LQKENI. J was trimmed by 6 bases and V by 3 bases; bases with no gene match: 2. CDR3 DNA sequence: TGTGCCAGCTCACCCCAGGGGGTCGAGCAGTACTTC. Encoded protein: CASSPQGVEQYF.

The chain joins TRBV19 to TRBJ1-2; D is unresolved. V lost 2 bases, J lost 7 bases, and 11 bases lay in between. The CDR3 contains 13 residues. Germline CDR1 and CDR2: LNHDA and SQIVND (reference sequence). The CDR3: CASSITGPGGYTF. The CDR3 region has the DNA TGTGCCAGTAGTATAACTGGGCCTGGTGGCTACACCTTC.

The CDR3 bases are TGTGCCACGTTTCCCGGGACAGCTCTCACCGGGGAGCTGTTTTTT. This encodes CATFPGTALTGELFF. V gene TRBV2 combines with J gene TRBJ2-2; TRBD1 agrees at 7 bases. After removal of 10 bases from V and 4 bases from J, the junction contained 12 bases not matched to a gene. The germline V gene encodes CDR1 SNHLY and CDR2 FYNNEI. The length of the CDR3 is 15 residues.

The rearrangement uses TRBV30 and TRBJ1-1; no definite D call. The length of the CDR3 is 15 residues. The germline V gene encodes CDR1 GTSNPN and CDR2 SVGIG (reference sequence). V was clipped by 3 bases and J by 8 bases, with 22 bases between them. The CDR3 reads CAWSSTSTRLGEAFF. The CDR3 DNA follows: TGTGCCTGGAGCTCGACGTCGACAAGGTTGGGGGAAGCTTTCTTT. The whole variable domain, remainder taken from reference TRBV30 and TRBJ1-1, is SQTIHQWPATLVQPVGSPLSLECTVEGTSNPNLYWYRQAAGRGLQLLFYSVGIGQISSEVPQNLSASRPQDRQFILSSKKLLLSDSGFYLCAWSSTSTRLGEAFFGQGTRLTVV.

The rearrangement uses TRBV7-2 and TRBJ2-1; maybe TRBD2 (6 bases). Germline loops: CDR1 SGHTA, CDR2 FQGNSA. The CDR3 is 15 residues long. V was trimmed by 5 bases and J by 6 bases, leaving 17 bases between them. In DNA, the CDR3 is TGTGCCAGCAGCACCAAAACGGGACTTATCAATGAGCAGTTCTTC. Translated: CASSTKTGLINEQFF.

The rearrangement links TRBV11-2 to TRBJ2-4, with D possibly being TRBD1 (6 bases). The CDR3 sequence is 14 residues long. V lost 1 base and J 3 bases, leaving 7 bases between the germline ends. The germline CDR1 and CDR2 sequences are SGHAT and FQNNGV. The CDR3 region is CASSLGGGKNIQYF. In DNA form, the CDR3 reads TGTGCCAGCAGCTTAGGAGGGGGCAAAAACATTCAGTACTTC.

The rearrangement joins TRBV18 to TRBJ2-7; 9 nucleotides align to TRBD1. Germline CDR1 KGHSH, CDR2 LQKENI. V gave up 4 bases and J gave up 2 bases; unmatched junction bases: 3. The CDR3 runs to 14 residues. CDR3 in amino acids: CASSRGQGPYEQYF. The CDR3 DNA reads TGTGCCAGCTCACGGGGACAGGGACCCTACGAGCAGTACTTC.

This clone was recorded a few times. This chain links TRBV6-6 with TRBJ2-6, with D uncertain. This CDR3 is 15 amino acids long. V was pared by 1 base and J by 4 bases, with 8 bases between. Germline assignment: CDR1 MNHNY and CDR2 SVGAGI (reference sequence). The CDR3 reads CASSYLAFGANVLTF. The CDR3 nucleotides are TGTGCCAGCAGTTACTTGGCATTCGGGGCCAACGTCCTGACTTTC.

The rearrangement links TRBV5-6 to TRBJ2-6, with D uncertain. The CDR3 covers 16 residues. CDR1 and CDR2 (germline): SGHDT, YYEEEE. The germline V and J ends were trimmed by 7 bases and 2 bases, with 16 bases remaining between them. The CDR3 loop reads CASLLFAVAGANVLTF. CDR3 bases: TGTGCCAGCCTACTTTTTGCGGTCGCTGGGGCCAACGTCCTGACTTTC.

This clone appeared many times. J is TRBJ2-7 and V is TRBV6-5; 9 bases match TRBD1. CDR1 MNHEY and CDR2 SVGAGI come from the germline V gene. CDR3 length: 14 residues. V was clipped by 6 bases and J by 9 bases; unmatched bases: 12. The CDR3 protein is CASSHGQGRPWQYF. Written as DNA, the CDR3 is TGTGCCAGCAGCCACGGACAGGGGAGGCCTTGGCAGTACTTC.

V and J are TRBV5-1 and TRBJ2-1; TRBD2 matches 9 bases. CDR3 size: 16 residues. Germline V gene data show CDR1 as SGHRS and CDR2 as YFSETQ. V gave up 4 bases and J gave up 5 bases; unmatched junction bases: 10. The CDR3 loop is CASSLQSGRQHNEQFF. CDR3 coding DNA: TGCGCCAGCAGCCTGCAAAGCGGGAGGCAACACAATGAGCAGTTCTTC.

In this sample, this clone turned up once. The J gene is TRBJ1-1, the V gene TRBV27, with a tentative D call TRBD1 (5 bases). The germline V gene encodes CDR1 MNHEY and CDR2 SMNVEV (reference sequence). V was shortened by 6 bases and J by 0 bases, with 11 bases between the two germline ends. The CDR3 totals 14 residues. Here the CDR3 DNA reads TGTGCCAGCAGCTCGGGACTGCTGAACACTGAAGCTTTCTTT. Protein product: CASSSGLLNTEAFF.

This sequence joins TRBV2 and TRBJ2-1, with 8 bases fitting TRBD1. With V trimmed by 7 bases and J by 4 bases, 3 bases remained unmatched. The CDR3 consists of 13 residues. Germline V CDR1 and CDR2: SNHLY, FYNNEI. The CDR3 region has the DNA TGTGCCAGCAACAGGGGGGTTTACAATGAGCAGTTCTTC. Translated, it gives CASNRGVYNEQFF.

In DNA, the CDR3 is TGTGCCAGCGGGAGGGAAGACGGGGGAGGGTCACCCCTCCACTTT. Its protein product is CASGREDGGGSPLHF. The chain recombines TRBV2 with TRBJ1-6; perhaps TRBD1 as D (5 bases). The CDR3 has 15 amino acids. Looked up from germline, CDR1 is SNHLY and CDR2 is FYNNEI. Trimming pared 8 bases from V and 10 bases from J, leaving 21 bases between.

The chain links TRBV30 to TRBJ1-1; no clear D gene. Germline CDR1 is GTSNPN and CDR2 is SVGIG (reference sequence). The CDR3 contains 11 residues. The chain's CDR3 is CVFGKNTEAFF. The CDR3 DNA follows: TGTGTCTTCGGCAAGAACACTGAAGCTTTCTTT.

The chain combines TRBV29-1 with TRBJ2-3, with a weak D call TRBD2 (6 bases). The ends were cut back, 3 bases at V and 4 bases at J, with 14 bases in the middle. The V gene's germline CDR1 is SQVTM and CDR2 ANQGSEA. The CDR3 loop spans 14 amino acids. As DNA, the CDR3 is TGCAGCGTTGAGGAGGGAAGAGGGGCAGATACGCAGTATTTT. Amino acid sequence: CSVEEGRGADTQYF.

J is TRBJ1-1 and V is TRBV27, with 7 bases lining up with TRBD1. Germline V lookup: CDR1 MNHEY, CDR2 SMNVEV (reference sequence). The CDR3 has 14 amino acids. With V trimmed by 5 bases and J by 5 bases, 8 bases remained unmatched. The CDR3 protein is CASSPLTGRTEAFF. CDR3 bases: TGTGCCAGCAGTCCCCTGACAGGGCGGACTGAAGCTTTCTTT.

This sequence joins TRBV19 and TRBJ2-2; a weak D match, TRBD2 (5 bases). Germline assignment: CDR1 LNHDA and CDR2 SQIVND (reference sequence). Trimming removed 6 bases from V and 4 bases from J, with 6 bases in between. The CDR3 is made up of 12 amino acids. For the CDR3, the DNA is TGTGCCAGTAGGGACTCCACCGGGGAGCTGTTTTTT. Translation gives CASRDSTGELFF.

The V gene is TRBV7-9, the J gene TRBJ1-2; D remains ambiguous. Germline CDR1 reads SEHNR; CDR2 reads FQNEAQ (reference sequence). V gave up 2 bases and J gave up 8 bases, with 24 bases separating them. The CDR3 length is 17 residues. Here the CDR3 reads CASSLTVGSTVLDGYTF. The CDR3 DNA reads as TGTGCCAGCAGCTTAACTGTAGGATCAACCGTCCTTGACGGCTACACCTTC.

The rearrangement joins TRBV29-1 to TRBJ2-5, with TRBD2 matching 10 bases. CDR3 size: 13 residues. Germline V gene data show CDR1 as SQVTM and CDR2 as ANQGSEA. After removal of 5 bases from V and 2 bases from J, the junction contained 2 bases not matched to a gene. Here the CDR3 reads CSVPSGSQETQYF. DNA of the CDR3: TGCAGCGTTCCTAGCGGGAGTCAAGAGACCCAGTACTTC.

The CDR3 nucleotides read TGTGCCAGTGTGATGGACAGGAATCAGCCCCAGCATTTT. Translating gives CASVMDRNQPQHF. The V and J genes are TRBV2 and TRBJ1-5; TRBD1 aligns across 7 bases. CDR3 size: 13 residues. Germline V gene lookup returns CDR1 SNHLY and CDR2 FYNNEI. The V segment lost 9 bases and the J segment 4 bases; nucleotides outside the gene matches: 6. The variable domain in full, with the rest retrieved from reference TRBV2 and TRBJ1-5, is EPEVTQTPSHQVTQMGQEVILRCVPISNHLYFYWYRQILGQKVEFLVSFYNNEISEKSEIFDDQFSVERPDGSNFTLKIRSTKLEDSAMYFCASVMDRNQPQHFGDGTRLSIL.

V usage is TRBV5-1 and J usage is TRBJ2-7, with D uncertain. V was shortened by 5 bases and J by 5 bases, with 17 bases between the two germline ends. The germline V gene encodes CDR1 SGHRS and CDR2 YFSETQ. This CDR3 is built from 14 residues. As DNA, the CDR3 is TGCGCCAGCAGAGAGACGAACCTCCGGGACGAGCAGTACTTC. This translates into CASRETNLRDEQYF.

This clone occurred a few times. The V gene is TRBV6-6, the J gene TRBJ2-7; 7 bases are a match to TRBD1. Germline CDR1 reads MNHNY; CDR2 reads SVGAGI (reference sequence). Trimming removed 6 bases from V and 7 bases from J; junction bases left unmatched: 12. This CDR3 contains 14 residues. CDR3 sequence reads: CASSQGTVLQEQYF. The CDR3 DNA follows: TGTGCCAGCAGCCAAGGGACAGTCCTACAGGAGCAGTACTTC.

This chain uses TRBV29-1 with TRBJ2-7, with 11 bases aligning to TRBD2. The V and J ends lost 4 bases and 6 bases, in that order; junction bases with no gene match: 5. The germline V gene encodes CDR1 SQVTM and CDR2 ANQGSEA. CDR3 size: 13 residues. The CDR3 DNA reads as TGCAGCGTTGCACTAGCGGGAGTTAGCGAGCAGTACTTC. Translating gives CSVALAGVSEQYF.

The V call is TRBV28, the J call TRBJ2-3; maybe TRBD2 (5 bases). This CDR3 spans 14 amino acids. CDR1 is MDHEN, CDR2 SYDVKM, per germline. V gave up 8 bases and J gave up 10 bases, with 22 bases separating them. The CDR3 spells CASRTGNLLGSQYF. The CDR3 DNA sequence: TGTGCCAGCCGTACCGGCAACCTACTAGGGTCGCAGTATTTT.

The chain is built from TRBV19 and TRBJ1-5; D gene ambiguous. The germline V gene encodes CDR1 LNHDA and CDR2 SQIVND (reference sequence). The CDR3 runs to 12 residues. Between the trimmed V and J ends, which lost 0 bases and 7 bases, there was a span of 4 bases. CDR3 bases: TGTGCCAGTAGTATAGAAGGACAGCCCCAGCATTTT. Its protein is CASSIEGQPQHF.

CDR3 in amino acids: CASRPGTGGTEAFF. As DNA, the CDR3 is TGCGCCAGCAGGCCCGGGACAGGGGGCACTGAAGCTTTCTTT. This sequence joins TRBV5-1 and TRBJ1-1, with 11 nucleotides matching TRBD1. This CDR3 spans 14 amino acids. V lost 5 bases, J lost 4 bases, and 4 bases stayed unmatched. The germline CDR1 and CDR2 sequences are SGHRS and YFSETQ.

The table lists this clone with a few counts. The V and J genes are TRBV30 and TRBJ2-1; D unclear. The CDR3 spans 11 residues. The V gene's germline CDR1 is GTSNPN and CDR2 SVGIG (reference sequence). Trimming cost V 5 bases and J 15 bases, with 17 bases left between them. The CDR3 spells CAWGMGPRGFF. The CDR3 nucleotides are TGTGCCTGGGGGATGGGCCCGCGAGGGTTCTTC.

The chain recombines TRBV2 with TRBJ1-1, with D uncertain. The length of the CDR3 is 14 residues. The V gene lost 5 bases and the J gene lost 3 bases, with 13 bases spanning the gap. The germline V gene encodes CDR1 SNHLY and CDR2 FYNNEI. This CDR3 reads CASSSTSGYTEAFF. The CDR3, as DNA: TGTGCCAGCAGTTCCACATCGGGGTACACTGAAGCTTTCTTT. Full variable domain (outside the CDR3, taken from reference TRBV2 and TRBJ1-1): EPEVTQTPSHQVTQMGQEVILRCVPISNHLYFYWYRQILGQKVEFLVSFYNNEISEKSEIFDDQFSVERPDGSNFTLKIRSTKLEDSAMYFCASSSTSGYTEAFFGQGTRLTVV.

The chain employs TRBV15 and TRBJ2-3; possibly TRBD1 for D (6 bases). Trimming removed 1 base at V and 2 bases at J, with 10 bases between. The CDR3 is 15 amino acids. Germline V gene lookup returns CDR1 LNHNV and CDR2 YYDKDF (reference sequence). The CDR3 region has the DNA TGTGCCACCAGCAGAGCAGGGGCGATCACAGATACGCAGTATTTT. Protein sequence: CATSRAGAITDTQYF.

J is TRBJ1-2 and V is TRBV6-1; a possible D gene is TRBD1 (5 bases). This CDR3 region has 14 residues. Germline values: CDR1 MNHNS, CDR2 SASEGT. The V and J ends lost 2 bases and 8 bases respectively, with 15 bases between them. This CDR3 is CASSERGGGSGYTF. The CDR3 nucleotides are TGTGCCAGCAGTGAACGGGGCGGGGGGAGCGGCTACACCTTC.